This TCR beta chain was observed in a study of T cell responses to AZD1222 COVID-19 vaccine. J gave up 8 bases and V 5 bases, and 7 bases lay outside the gene matches. The CDR3 has 14 residues. Germline V gene data show CDR1 as SGHRS and CDR2 as YFSETQ. Method: immunoSEQ multiplex PCR; TCRdb's copy keeps in-frame clones and lacks some. The table includes about 170,000 clones, about 89% detected once. The sequencing here drew on peripheral blood, taken on day 0 of AZD1222 vaccination. The TCR originated in an adult in good health. This chain uses TRBV5-1 with TRBJ2-4, with TRBD2 matching 10 bases. In DNA form, the CDR3 reads TGCGCCAGCAGTCCCCCTAGCGGGAGCGACATTCAGTACTTC. As protein: CASSPPSGSDIQYF.